Each of the 25 T cell receptor beta chains below was sequenced from the same sample in a study of T cell changes during pregnancy in multiple sclerosis. Sequenced by immunoSEQ multiplex PCR; TCRdb stores in-frame clones only, minus some. The table shows about 80,000 clones, with about 93% occurring only once. The sample was peripheral blood, taken in the second trimester of pregnancy. These receptor sequences come from a female donor in good health, enrolled as a control in a pregnancy study.

The CDR3 DNA reads as TGTGCCAGCAGCCCGGCGGGAAGCAATCAGCCCCAGCATTTT. Encoded protein: CASSPAGSNQPQHF. This chain connects TRBV5-4 to TRBJ1-5; unclear D gene. V was cut by 4 bases and J by 1 base, with 9 bases left in between. The CDR3 length is 14 residues. The germline CDR1 and CDR2 sequences are SGHNT and YYREEE (reference sequence). Full variable domain (rest looked up from reference TRBV5-4 and TRBJ1-5): ETGVTQSPTHLIKTRGQQVTLRCSSQSGHNTVSWYQQALGQGPQFIFQYYREEENGRGNFPPRFSGLQFPNYSSELNVNALELDDSALYLCASSPAGSNQPQHFGDGTRLSIL.

CDR3 sequence reads: CASQGQGLSNEKLFF. The CDR3 DNA follows: TGTGCCAGTCAGGGACAGGGGTTGAGTAATGAAAAACTGTTTTTT. The chain uses TRBV2 and TRBJ1-4; 10 bases line up with TRBD1. The germline V gene has CDR1 SNHLY and CDR2 FYNNEI. The trim removed 9 bases at V and 4 bases at J, leaving 8 bases unmatched. The CDR3 contains 15 residues. Using reference TRBV2 and TRBJ1-4 for the parts outside the CDR3, the full variable domain is EPEVTQTPSHQVTQMGQEVILRCVPISNHLYFYWYRQILGQKVEFLVSFYNNEISEKSEIFDDQFSVERPDGSNFTLKIRSTKLEDSAMYFCASQGQGLSNEKLFFGSGTQLSVL.

CDR3 nucleotide sequence: TGTGCCAGCAGCCAAGTCGGGCAGGGTGGAAATTCACCCCTCCACTTT. This codes for CASSQVGQGGNSPLHF. V is TRBV4-2 and J is TRBJ1-6; tentatively, D is TRBD1 (5 bases). With 1 base removed from V and 7 bases from J, the gap between germline ends came to 14 bases. The CDR3 runs 16 residues. Germline V gives CDR1 LGHNA, CDR2 YNFKEQ.

This chain connects TRBV5-1 to TRBJ2-5; maybe TRBD1 (5 bases). This CDR3 has 14 residues. Germline lookup yields CDR1 SGHRS and CDR2 YFSETQ. Trimming shortened V by 4 bases and J by 5 bases, and 15 bases separated the two germline ends. The CDR3 bases are TGCGCCAGCAGCCCAAGGGGTGCGAGGGAGACCCAGTACTTC. Its translation is CASSPRGARETQYF.

The V gene is TRBV20-1, the J gene TRBJ1-2, with D perhaps matching TRBD1 (6 bases). Trimming removed 2 bases at V and 7 bases at J, with 8 bases between. The CDR3 runs 11 residues. In germline, CDR1 is DFQATT, CDR2 SNEGSKA (reference sequence). CDR3 in amino acids: CSARRGTGYTF. The CDR3 DNA is TGCAGTGCTAGAAGGGGGACTGGCTACACCTTC.

This chain connects TRBV7-2 to TRBJ1-2; the match to TRBD1 covers 12 bases. This CDR3 has 14 amino acids. The J segment lost 7 bases and the V segment lost 5 bases, leaving 5 bases of the junction unmatched. Germline V gives CDR1 SGHTA, CDR2 FQGNSA. The CDR3 loop reads CASSPGQGALGYTF. In nucleotides, the CDR3 is TGTGCCAGCAGCCCGGGACAGGGGGCGCTTGGCTACACCTTC.

V gene TRBV28 combines with J gene TRBJ2-7, with 10 bases lining up with TRBD1. The CDR3 runs 14 residues. V lost 6 bases, J lost 5 bases, and 7 bases stayed unmatched. Germline V gives CDR1 MDHEN, CDR2 SYDVKM. CDR3 DNA sequence: TGTGCCAGCAGCCTGACAGGGGGCCCGCACGAGCAGTACTTC. Its protein product is CASSLTGGPHEQYF.

The chain joins TRBV7-2 to TRBJ2-3, with 10 bases identical to TRBD1. Germline V lookup: CDR1 SGHTA, CDR2 FQGNSA. The CDR3 contains 15 residues. With 2 bases clipped from V and 5 bases from J, the junction kept 4 bases outside the gene matches. The CDR3 protein is CASSLTGTGEDTQYF. CDR3 DNA: TGTGCCAGCAGCTTAACCGGGACAGGGGAAGATACGCAGTATTTT. The entire variable domain, with the rest obtained from reference TRBV7-2 and TRBJ2-3, is as follows: GAGVSQSPSNKVTEKGKDVELRCDPISGHTALYWYRQSLGQGLEFLIYFQGNSAPDKSGLPSDRFSAERTGGSVSTLTIQRTQQEDSAVYLCASSLTGTGEDTQYFGPGTRLTVL.

The chain employs TRBV5-8 and TRBJ1-4; TRBD1 might be the D (5 bases). V was clipped by 0 bases and J by 2 bases, with 14 bases between them. The CDR3 is made up of 17 amino acids. Looked up from germline, CDR1 is SGHTS and CDR2 is YDEGEE. In nucleotides, the CDR3 is TGTGCCAGCAGCTTGGTAGCAGGGATGAATACTAATGAAAAACTGTTTTTT. This codes for CASSLVAGMNTNEKLFF.

J is TRBJ2-7 and V is TRBV9; D uncertain. Trimming left V 4 bases short and J 4 bases short, with 15 bases between. This CDR3 comprises 14 residues. CDR1 and CDR2 (germline): SGDLS, YYNGEE. CDR3 coding DNA: TGTGCCAGCAGCTGGAGCGCGTACGCTTACGAGCAGTACTTC. Protein sequence: CASSWSAYAYEQYF.

This chain uses TRBV6-5 with TRBJ1-4; D unclear. CDR1 is MNHEY and CDR2 is SVGAGI in the germline V gene. The CDR3 is made up of 15 amino acids. V lost 2 bases and J lost 6, with 13 bases in between. The CDR3 DNA reads as TGTGCCAGCAGTTACCAGCCAGGTGCATATGAAAAACTGTTTTTT. Protein sequence: CASSYQPGAYEKLFF.

This chain links TRBV15 with TRBJ1-4, with unresolved D. The CDR3 is 12 amino acids. The germline gives CDR1 LNHNV, CDR2 YYDKDF (reference sequence). V lost 2 bases to trimming and J lost 8 bases, with 6 bases between them. CDR3 sequence reads: CATSRTQEKLFF. The DNA for the CDR3 is TGTGCCACCAGCAGAACACAAGAAAAACTGTTTTTT.

This chain joins TRBV19 and TRBJ2-7; 8 nucleotides line up with TRBD2. The J segment lost 1 base and the V segment lost 5 bases, leaving 7 bases of the junction unmatched. The CDR3 totals 15 residues. CDR1 and CDR2 (germline): LNHDA, SQIVND (reference sequence). The CDR3 region is CASSLAPGGSYEQYF. DNA of the CDR3: TGTGCCAGTAGTTTGGCCCCGGGAGGGTCCTACGAGCAGTACTTC. The entire variable domain, with the rest obtained from reference TRBV19 and TRBJ2-7, is as follows: DGGITQSPKYLFRKEGQNVTLSCEQNLNHDAMYWYRQDPGQGLRLIYYSQIVNDFQKGDIAEGYSVSREKKESFPLTVTSAQKNPTAFYLCASSLAPGGSYEQYFGPGTRLTVT.

V and J are TRBV28 and TRBJ2-3; possible D gene TRBD1, 6 bases. CDR3 length: 13 amino acids. Trimming cost V 4 bases and J 5 bases, with 10 bases left between them. Germline assignment: CDR1 MDHEN and CDR2 SYDVKM. DNA for the CDR3: TGTGCCAGCAGTTCCCAGGGGATAGATACGCAGTATTTT. It codes for CASSSQGIDTQYF.

V is TRBV25-1 and J is TRBJ1-5; D is unclear. This CDR3 is built from 14 residues. V was shortened by 2 bases and J by 1 base, with 6 bases between the two germline ends. Germline-derived CDR1 and CDR2 are MGHDK and SYGVNS. DNA for the CDR3: TGTGCCAGCAGTGAAGTCAGGAGCAATCAGCCCCAGCATTTT. Amino acid sequence: CASSEVRSNQPQHF.

This chain connects TRBV27 to TRBJ2-7; 7 nucleotides align to TRBD1. Trimming removed 2 bases from V and 2 bases from J; junction bases left unmatched: 3. The germline CDR1 and CDR2 sequences are MNHEY and SMNVEV (reference sequence). The CDR3 consists of 14 residues. The CDR3 coding sequence is TGTGCCAGCAGTTTAGTGGACAGGACCTACGAGCAGTACTTC. Translation: CASSLVDRTYEQYF.

This chain uses TRBV15 with TRBJ2-5; TRBD2 matches 10 bases. Germline V CDR1 and CDR2: LNHNV, YYDKDF (reference sequence). With 5 bases clipped from V and 4 bases from J, the junction kept 7 bases outside the gene matches. This CDR3 is built from 15 residues. The CDR3 is CATSGLAGVGETQYF. The CDR3 nucleotides are TGTGCCACCAGCGGGCTAGCGGGAGTCGGAGAGACCCAGTACTTC.

The V gene is TRBV7-8, the J gene TRBJ2-2; D call uncertain. The CDR3 has 17 amino acids. Trimming stripped 3 bases from V and 0 bases from J, with 14 bases between. Per the germline V gene, CDR1 is SGHVS and CDR2 is FQNEAQ. The CDR3 is CASSFVGSQANTGELFF. The CDR3 coding sequence is TGTGCCAGCAGCTTTGTGGGCTCCCAGGCGAACACCGGGGAGCTGTTTTTT. The full variable domain, in which reference TRBV7-8 and TRBJ2-2 provide the parts outside the CDR3, is GAGVSQSPRYKVAKRGQDVALRCDPISGHVSLFWYQQALGQGPEFLTYFQNEAQLDKSGLPSDRFFAERPEGSVSTLKIQRTQQEDSAVYLCASSFVGSQANTGELFFGEGSRLTVL.

CDR3 DNA: TGTGCCAGCAGTCCGGGTAGGGAGTACGAGCAGTACTTC. Protein: CASSPGREYEQYF. The rearrangement uses TRBV27 and TRBJ2-7, with a weak D call TRBD2 (5 bases). CDR1 is MNHEY and CDR2 is SMNVEV in the germline V gene (reference sequence). V was clipped by 5 bases and J by 4 bases, with 12 bases between them. This CDR3 has 13 residues.

This chain connects TRBV19 to TRBJ2-5, with 7 bases that match TRBD2. This CDR3 comprises 15 residues. Germline assignment: CDR1 LNHDA and CDR2 SQIVND (reference sequence). Losses at the gene ends were 3 bases for V and 4 bases for J; bases not matched to a gene: 8. The CDR3 nucleotides read TGTGCCAGTAGTATCTGGGCGGGAGTAGGAGAGACCCAGTACTTC. Encoded protein: CASSIWAGVGETQYF.

V usage is TRBV4-1 and J usage is TRBJ1-4; maybe TRBD1 (6 bases). CDR1 and CDR2 (germline): MGHRA, YSYEKL. Between the trimmed V and J ends, which lost 3 bases and 5 bases, there was a span of 16 bases. CDR3 length: 16 residues. This CDR3 reads CASSQKIQGRNEKLFF. The CDR3 nucleotides read TGCGCCAGCAGCCAGAAGATACAGGGTCGGAATGAAAAACTGTTTTTT.

The V call is TRBV6-5, the J call TRBJ2-7, with 11 nucleotides matching TRBD1. The CDR3 is 14 residues long. J gave up 10 bases and V 0 bases, and 5 bases lay outside the gene matches. From germline, CDR1 is MNHEY and CDR2 SVGAGI. CDR3 bases: TGTGCCAGCAGTTACTCATCGGGACAGGGGGTACAGTACTTC. Translating it yields CASSYSSGQGVQYF.

The rearrangement uses TRBV28 and TRBJ1-2; the match to TRBD1 covers 10 bases. Germline V CDR1 and CDR2: MDHEN, SYDVKM. Trimming at V came to 5 bases and at J to 4 bases, leaving 7 bases not matched to a gene. The CDR3 contains 15 residues. CDR3: CASSPPGQGIYGYTF. DNA of the CDR3: TGTGCCAGCAGTCCGCCGGGACAGGGGATCTATGGCTACACCTTC.

The J gene is TRBJ2-7, the V gene TRBV4-1; 14 nucleotides align to TRBD2. Per germline, CDR1 MGHRA and CDR2 YSYEKL. This CDR3 region has 15 residues. V trimming: 4 bases; J trimming: 6 bases; junction bases outside the gene matches: 5. The CDR3 region is CASSLSGTSGSEQYF. The DNA for the CDR3 is TGCGCCAGCAGCCTGTCCGGGACTAGCGGGAGCGAGCAGTACTTC.

This sequence joins TRBV28 and TRBJ2-1; 10 bases are a match to TRBD2. In germline, CDR1 is MDHEN, CDR2 SYDVKM. The CDR3 totals 14 residues. The V gene end was trimmed by 5 bases and the J gene end by 5 bases; junction bases not matched to a gene: 3. CDR3 nucleotides: TGTGCCAGCAGTCAACTAGCGGGAAACAATGAGCAGTTCTTC. It encodes CASSQLAGNNEQFF.